Listed below are T cell receptor beta chains from one sample, sequenced in a study of T cells in Graves' hyperthyroidism and ophthalmopathy. TCRdb reanalysed the multiplex PCR reads using MiXCR and keeps one entry per CDR3 protein. The sample lists about 380,000 distinct CDR3 sequences, over 11% occurring once. The sample comprised blood. The receptor source for this set is an older woman with Graves' hyperthyroidism. The CDR3 runs from the conserved cysteine through the conserved F or W. The D gene is left open where the match is weak. Only part of the rows carry a size: once, few, many, or a class if the clone is expanded.

j_call	clone_size	v_call	d_call	cdr3_nt	cdr3_aa
TRBJ2-1	many	TRBV5-1	TRBD2	TGCGCCAGCAGCTTGGCCCTAGCGGGGAACAATGAGCAGTTCTTC	CASSLALAGNNEQFF
TRBJ1-1	few	TRBV9	-	TGTGCCAGCAGCGCACAGGGTCATAACACTGAGGCTTTCTTT	CASSAQGHNTEAFF
TRBJ2-1	many	TRBV9	-	TGTGCCAGCAGCGTGGGCATAGGGGGGCTACAGAATGAGCAGTTCTTC	CASSVGIGGLQNEQFF
TRBJ2-2	few	TRBV14	TRBD2	TGTGCCAGCAGAAAACTCTCGGGACTAGAGGCGAACACCGGGGAGCTGTTTTTT	CASRKLSGLEANTGELFF
TRBJ2-1	many	TRBV11-2	-	TGTGCCAGCAGCCCCCGTCGGGGCGGAGAATACAATGAGCAGTTCTTC	CASSPRRGGEYNEQFF
TRBJ2-3	many	TRBV11-2	-	TGTGCCAGCAGCTTTAACGTCGCAGATACGCAGTATTTT	CASSFNVADTQYF
TRBJ2-5	many	TRBV6-1	-	TGTGCCAGCAAGGAGGGTTTTCAAGAGACCCAGTACTTC	CASKEGFQETQYF
TRBJ2-1	many	TRBV14	TRBD2	TGTGCCAGCAGCCCGGGACTAGCGGGAGCCGGCGATGAGCAGTTCTTC	CASSPGLAGAGDEQFF
TRBJ2-5	many	TRBV11-2	TRBD1	TGTGCCAGCAGCATGACAGGGGCCCGGAGCGAGACCCAGTACTTC	CASSMTGARSETQYF
TRBJ1-5	many	TRBV5-1	-	TGCGCCAGCAGCTTGGTTCCTGGGGGCCATCAGCCCCAGCATTTT	CASSLVPGGHQPQHF
TRBJ1-3	-	TRBV28	-	TGTGCCAGCCGGTCCCCTGGAAACACCATATATTTT	CASRSPGNTIYF
TRBJ2-1	-	TRBV20-1	TRBD2	TGCAGTGCTAGAGAGCATAGAAGACTAGCGGGAACTTACAACGGGCAGTTCTTC	CSAREHRRLAGTYNGQFF
TRBJ1-2	-	TRBV27	TRBD1	TGTGCCAGCAGTAGGGGGGAACAAGGGGGCGCCGGCTACACCTTC	CASSRGEQGGAGYTF
TRBJ1-1	many	TRBV28	TRBD1	TGTGCCAGCAGTCCGACAGGGCGGCGTGCTTTCTTT	CASSPTGRRAFF
TRBJ1-1	many	TRBV6-1	-	TGTGCCAGCAGCTACTCGGGGGGCCGAACTGAAGCTTTCTTT	CASSYSGGRTEAFF
TRBJ2-7	many	TRBV6-1	-	TGTGCCAGCAGTCGGCACCCAGGGCGCAACGAGCAGTACTTC	CASSRHPGRNEQYF
TRBJ2-1	few	TRBV9	-	TGTGCCAGCAGCGAACAGGCCCTAGGGGGGGGAGATGAGCAGTTCTTC	CASSEQALGGGDEQFF
TRBJ1-5	many	TRBV15	-	TGTGCCACCAGCATGGGGTTCAATCAGCCCCAGCATTTT	CATSMGFNQPQHF
TRBJ1-5	few	TRBV19	-	TGTGCCACTCAAAGCAGGGTGGGGGCTTCTCGTAATCAGCCCCAGCATTTT	CATQSRVGASRNQPQHF
TRBJ2-5	many	TRBV11-3	-	TGTGCCAGCAGCTTAAGACATCCGGAGACCCAGTACTTC	CASSLRHPETQYF
TRBJ2-1	few	TRBV5-1	TRBD2	TGCGCCAGCAGCTTGTTTGCTAGCGGAGATAACAATGAGCAGTTCTTC	CASSLFASGDNNEQFF
TRBJ2-3	many	TRBV12-3/TRBV12-4	TRBD2	TGTGCCAGCAGCATGTCCGAGGGGCGGGAGCCAGATACGCAGTATTTT	CASSMSEGREPDTQYF
TRBJ2-5	once	TRBV20-1	TRBD1	TGCAGTGCTAGAGGGACAGGGAATTGGGAGACCCAGTACTTC	CSARGTGNWETQYF
TRBJ1-5	-	TRBV19	-	TGTGCCAGTAGTATACAAGGGTTTGACTATCAGCCCCAGCATTTT	CASSIQGFDYQPQHF
TRBJ1-5	many	TRBV20-1	TRBD1	TGCAGCACTCAGGGGGAAGGGGCCAATCAGCCCCAGCATTTT	CSTQGEGANQPQHF
TRBJ1-1	few	TRBV7-9	TRBD1	TGTGCCAGCAGCTTACAGGGGGCATGCACTGAAGCTTTCTTT	CASSLQGACTEAFF
TRBJ2-5	medium-sized	TRBV18	TRBD1	TGTGCCAGCCAAGACAGGGGGACCGGAACCCAGTACTTC	CASQDRGTGTQYF
TRBJ2-1	many	TRBV6-1	TRBD2	TGTGCCAGCAGTGGGGGACTAGCGGGAGGCCTGGCTCGGGTAGTGAAGCAGTTCTTC	CASSGGLAGGLARVVKQFF
TRBJ2-7	-	TRBV15	TRBD2	TGTGCCACCAGCAGAGAGACTAGCGGGGTCTACGAGCAGTACTTC	CATSRETSGVYEQYF
TRBJ2-7	many	TRBV10-1	-	TGCGCCAGCAGTGAAGGAACGGGCGGAGATACCTACGAGCAGTACTTC	CASSEGTGGDTYEQYF
TRBJ1-1	many	TRBV28	TRBD1	TGTGCCAGCAGTAGTTGGCAGGGGGCTGAAGCTTTCTTT	CASSSWQGAEAFF
TRBJ2-3	few	TRBV27	-	TGTGCCAGCAGTTTCCCCGGGGCCTCGTTGGGTACGCAGTATTTT	CASSFPGASLGTQYF
TRBJ2-3	few	TRBV7-4	TRBD1	TGTGCCAGCACCCTCTCCGGGACAGGGGCAGATACGCAGTATTTT	CASTLSGTGADTQYF
TRBJ1-5	-	TRBV5-1	-	TGCGCCAGCAGCTTGGGGGGGGGAGGGAGCAATCAGCCCCAGCATTTT	CASSLGGGGSNQPQHF
TRBJ2-7	many	TRBV30	TRBD2	TGTGCCTGGAGTCTCCAGCGGGATAGGCAGTACTTC	CAWSLQRDRQYF
TRBJ1-2	many	TRBV6-2/TRBV6-3	TRBD1	TGTGCCAGCAGTTACCCACCGGGACAGGGTTATGGCTACACCTTC	CASSYPPGQGYGYTF
TRBJ2-5	many	TRBV10-3	-	TGTGCCATCAGTGGTAGCGGTCAAAGGGGAGAGACCCAGTACTTC	CAISGSGQRGETQYF
TRBJ1-2	many	TRBV7-2	-	TGTGCCAGCAGCTTAGACCTCCAGGCGTTGAGTGGCTACACCTTC	CASSLDLQALSGYTF
TRBJ1-2	-	TRBV6-5	-	TGTGCCAGCAGTTACTCGGGGAGGGGGGACTATGGCTACACCTTC	CASSYSGRGDYGYTF
TRBJ2-3	-	TRBV29-1	TRBD2	TGCAGCGTTGGAGGACGACCGGGACTAGCGGATGGGACCAGCACAGATACGCAGTATTTT	CSVGGRPGLADGTSTDTQYF
TRBJ2-7	-	TRBV5-8	-	TGTGCCAGCAGTAAAGGGACGGAGAGCTCCTACGAGCAGTACTTC	CASSKGTESSYEQYF
TRBJ2-3	many	TRBV11-3	TRBD2	TGTGCCAGCAGCTTAGTAGCGGGAGGCTCAGATACGCAGTATTTT	CASSLVAGGSDTQYF
TRBJ2-7	few	TRBV6-1	-	TGTGCCAGCACTCAGAGCCAGGGCTACGAGCAGTACTTC	CASTQSQGYEQYF
TRBJ2-3	-	TRBV5-1	TRBD2	TGCGCCAGCAGCAAGGGACTAGCGGGAGGGCTAGACAAGGATACGCAGTATTTT	CASSKGLAGGLDKDTQYF
TRBJ2-5	-	TRBV5-1	TRBD2	TGCGCCAGCAGCTTCCTTAGCGGGAGTGGCGAGACCCAGTACTTC	CASSFLSGSGETQYF
TRBJ1-5	-	TRBV15	-	TGTGCCACCAGCAGAGATTATCGGGGTGGCAATCAGCCCCAGCATTTT	CATSRDYRGGNQPQHF
TRBJ1-1	-	TRBV19	-	TGTGCCAGTAGGGACCGATCGGAGAACACTGAAGCTTTCTTT	CASRDRSENTEAFF
TRBJ1-6	many	TRBV11-3	-	TGTGCCAGCAGCGGCGGGCGTGAGGAAGGGAATTCACCCCTCCACTTT	CASSGGREEGNSPLHF
TRBJ2-7	many	TRBV6-2/TRBV6-3	-	TGTGCCAGCAGTTACGTCCCGACGGCTACCTGGTCCTACGAGCAGTACTTC	CASSYVPTATWSYEQYF
TRBJ2-2	-	TRBV20-1	TRBD2	TGCAGTGCTAGAGATCTACTAGCGGGTACCCCCACCGGGGAGCTGTTTTTT	CSARDLLAGTPTGELFF
TRBJ2-7	-	TRBV6-1	TRBD2	TGTGCCAGCATTCTGGCTAGCGGAGCCTACGAGCAGTACTTC	CASILASGAYEQYF
TRBJ2-3	few	TRBV18	TRBD1	TGTGCCAGCTCACCCCAAGGACAGGGTACCACAGATACGCAGTATTTT	CASSPQGQGTTDTQYF
TRBJ1-2	-	TRBV20-1	TRBD1	TGCAGTGCTAGGAGGACAGGGGGCTTTTCCCTCAACTATGGCTACACCTTC	CSARRTGGFSLNYGYTF
TRBJ2-1	many	TRBV18	-	TGTGCCAGCTCACCCCAAGGCAGCGCGGGTTACAATGAGCAGTTCTTC	CASSPQGSAGYNEQFF
TRBJ2-5	-	TRBV11-3	TRBD2	TGTGCCAGCAGCTACCAGGGCGCGGGAGGCTACCAAGAGACCCAGTACTTC	CASSYQGAGGYQETQYF
TRBJ1-1	many	TRBV2	-	TGTGCCAGCACCTGGGAGAACACTGAAGCTTTCTTT	CASTWENTEAFF